The 21 T cell receptor beta chains below come from one sample, sequenced in a study of vaccination and CD4 T cells after COVID-19 (dated by TCRdb to between 2020 and 2023). Explained via the paper, the treatment or condition label denotes: approximately nine-day PBMC culture with coronavirus spike peptide pools or control peptides (ViraFEST assay). Preparation of the library involved PCR. The sequencing machine was an Illumina iSeq 100. At the Johns Hopkins FTIC core, DNA from the cultured CD4+ T cells underwent TCR sequencing with the Oncomine TCR Beta short-read assay. Using fastp trimming at Q25 and MiXCR clonotype assembly, TCRdb reanalyzed the public sequencing data and kept in-frame beta chains. Every distinct CDR3 protein forms one entry, paired with its most common genes and DNA. Within this sample are 13,000 or so distinct CDR3 sequences, with approximately 50% of them counted one time only. Roughly 30% of the sample is taken by the ten largest.

These receptors' antigens are unknown. Sequencing was performed on CD4+ T cells from blood, cultured in vitro. All receptors derive from a human donor who had recovered from COVID-19.

This rearrangement joins TRBV20-1 to TRBJ2-5, with D maybe TRBD1 (5 bases). Germline CDR1 is DFQATT and CDR2 is SNEGSKA (reference sequence). V lost 0 bases to trimming and J lost 2 bases, with 10 bases between them. This CDR3 has 14 amino acids. This chain's CDR3 is CSARDNAGQETQYF. The CDR3 nucleotides are TGCAGTGCTAGAGATAACGCAGGGCAAGAGACCCAGTACTTC.

This chain uses TRBV9 with TRBJ2-1; 9 bases are a match to TRBD2. The ends lost 0 bases at V and 5 bases at J; junction bases unmatched: 9. Germline lookup yields CDR1 SGDLS and CDR2 YYNGEE. The CDR3 covers 17 residues. The CDR3 region has the DNA TGTGCCAGCAGCGTAGCTCCTAGCGGGATGGTTAACAATGAGCAGTTCTTC. This translates into CASSVAPSGMVNNEQFF. Supplemented by reference TRBV9 and TRBJ2-1, the full variable domain reads DSGVTQTPKHLITATGQRVTLRCSPRSGDLSVYWYQQSLDQGLQFLIQYYNGEERAKGNILERFSAQQFPDLHSELNLSSLELGDSALYFCASSVAPSGMVNNEQFFGPGTRLTVL.

The sample holds a few counts of this clonotype. The genes are TRBV19 and TRBJ1-2, with TRBD1 matching over 7 bases. V was clipped by 6 bases and J by 8 bases; unmatched bases: 15. The CDR3 runs 15 residues. Germline-derived CDR1 and CDR2 are LNHDA and SQIVND (reference sequence). In DNA, the CDR3 is TGTGCCAGTAGCCCAAATGACAGGGCGTTGAACGGCTACACCTTC. Amino acids: CASSPNDRALNGYTF.

The J gene is TRBJ2-3, the V gene TRBV20-1, with 7 bases that match TRBD2. The CDR3 sequence is 15 residues long. Germline V gene data show CDR1 as DFQATT and CDR2 as SNEGSKA (reference sequence). Trimming at V came to 0 bases and at J to 2 bases, leaving 5 bases not matched to a gene. The CDR3 DNA sequence: TGCAGTGCTAGAGATTCTAGCGGATACACAGATACGCAGTATTTT. It encodes CSARDSSGYTDTQYF.

The chain joins TRBV7-9 to TRBJ1-2; no firm D call. The germline gives CDR1 SEHNR, CDR2 FQNEAQ (reference sequence). The CDR3 contains 16 residues. V shed 4 bases and J shed 6 bases, with 21 bases lying between them. CDR3 sequence: CASSSPRRPGRDGYTF. CDR3 coding DNA: TGTGCCAGCAGCTCCCCCCGCAGGCCCGGGCGGGATGGCTACACCTTC.

This clonotype was counted only a few times. This sequence joins TRBV20-1 and TRBJ1-2; a weak D match, TRBD1 (5 bases). V gave up 0 bases and J gave up 7 bases, with 18 bases separating them. Germline loops: CDR1 DFQATT, CDR2 SNEGSKA (reference sequence). CDR3 length: 15 residues. Written as DNA, the CDR3 is TGCAGTGCTAGAGATTTTAGGGCAGGGAGGTTTGGCTACACCTTC. It encodes CSARDFRAGRFGYTF.

V usage is TRBV27 and J usage is TRBJ2-5, with unresolved D. The V gene lost 5 bases and the J gene lost 1 base, with 11 bases spanning the gap. CDR3 size: 14 residues. Germline V gene sequence: CDR1 MNHEY, CDR2 SMNVEV (reference sequence). The CDR3 nucleotides read TGTGCCAGCAGTGCACAGCACTCCCAAGAGACCCAGTACTTC. Its protein product is CASSAQHSQETQYF.

This sequence joins TRBV7-2 and TRBJ1-5; D uncertain. The CDR3 runs 16 residues. Germline assignment: CDR1 SGHTA and CDR2 FQGNSA. The ends were cut back, 3 bases at V and 2 bases at J, with 14 bases in the middle. CDR3 nucleotide sequence: TGTGCCAGCAGCTTTTCGGTCAGCCGGGGCAATCAGCCCCAGCATTTT. This encodes CASSFSVSRGNQPQHF.

The rearrangement joins TRBV10-3 to TRBJ1-3; 10 positions match TRBD1. V lost 8 bases and J lost 2; bases outside the gene matches: 3. Germline assignment: CDR1 ENHRY and CDR2 SYGVKD. The CDR3 covers 14 residues. As DNA, the CDR3 is TGTGCCATCGGGACAGGGGCTACTGGAAACACCATATATTTT. Translation: CAIGTGATGNTIYF.

This clonotype was picked up one time. This chain connects TRBV6-1 to TRBJ2-7; 10 nucleotides line up with TRBD2. CDR3 length: 16 residues. With 3 bases clipped from V and 7 bases from J, the junction kept 12 bases outside the gene matches. The germline V gene has CDR1 MNHNS and CDR2 SASEGT. CDR3 sequence reads: CASSDFKREGLGEQYF. CDR3 nucleotides: TGTGCCAGCAGTGACTTTAAGCGGGAGGGCCTGGGTGAGCAGTACTTC.

This rearrangement joins TRBV20-1 to TRBJ2-7; 7 bases match TRBD2. Per the germline V gene, CDR1 is DFQATT and CDR2 is SNEGSKA (reference sequence). With 0 bases clipped from V and 1 base from J, the junction kept 3 bases outside the gene matches. The CDR3 has 14 residues. CDR3 bases: TGCAGTGCTAGAGAAAGGGGACTATCCTACGAGCAGTACTTC. Residues: CSARERGLSYEQYF.

The chain links TRBV2 to TRBJ1-5; the D gene is possibly TRBD1 (6 bases). This CDR3 spans 14 amino acids. Germline loops: CDR1 SNHLY, CDR2 FYNNEI. V shed 3 bases and J shed 3 bases, with 9 bases lying between them. The DNA for the CDR3 is TGTGCCAGCAGTGAGTACAGGGACAATCAGCCCCAGCATTTT. Translation gives CASSEYRDNQPQHF.

The chain combines TRBV21-1 with TRBJ2-7. TRBV21-1 is labeled a pseudogene. The CDR3 loop spans 10 amino acids. The CDR3 protein is CASSKDEQYF. CDR3 bases: TGTGCCAGCAGCAAGGACGAGCAGTACTTC.

The chain carries TRBV19 and TRBJ1-5; D uncertain. CDR1 and CDR2 from the germline V gene are LNHDA and SQIVND (reference sequence). This CDR3 contains 14 residues. V was clipped by 1 base and J by 4 bases, with 8 bases between them. The CDR3 region has the DNA TGTGCCAGTAGTATAGCTGGAGTTAATCAGCCCCAGCATTTT. Translation: CASSIAGVNQPQHF.

V gene TRBV27 combines with J gene TRBJ2-2, with 11 bases aligning to TRBD1. Germline CDR1 MNHEY, CDR2 SMNVEV (reference sequence). V lost 3 bases, J lost 3 bases, and 9 bases stayed unmatched. The CDR3 spans 18 residues. The CDR3 here is CASSFRGQGASYTGELFF. The CDR3 bases are TGTGCCAGCAGTTTTCGCGGACAGGGGGCTTCGTACACCGGGGAGCTGTTTTTT.

This clonotype was detected only a few times. The chain carries TRBV7-9 and TRBJ2-1; D gene ambiguous. CDR3 length: 11 residues. With 3 bases removed from V and 7 bases from J, the gap between germline ends came to 4 bases. From germline, CDR1 is SEHNR and CDR2 FQNEAQ (reference sequence). The CDR3 bases are TGTGCCAGCAGCTTCTCAAATGAGCAGTTCTTC. This gives the protein CASSFSNEQFF.

The CDR3 DNA is TGCGCCAGCAGCCAAACACCTGTGAATCAGCCCCAGCATTTT. Amino acids: CASSQTPVNQPQHF. The J gene is TRBJ1-5, the V gene TRBV4-1, with D unresolved. V lost 2 bases, J lost 4 bases, and 9 bases lay in between. The CDR3 contains 14 residues. CDR1 is MGHRA and CDR2 is YSYEKL in the germline V gene.

The V and J genes are TRBV27 and TRBJ2-1; D possibly corresponds to TRBD2 (6 bases). This CDR3 comprises 16 residues. Germline V CDR1 and CDR2: MNHEY, SMNVEV (reference sequence). The germline V and J ends were trimmed by 7 bases and 1 base, with 17 bases remaining between them. CDR3 protein: CASTLEAGESYNEQFF. The DNA for the CDR3 is TGTGCCAGCACCCTAGAAGCGGGTGAATCCTACAATGAGCAGTTCTTC.

This clonotype was picked up a small number of times. This chain joins TRBV27 and TRBJ2-1; tentatively, D is TRBD1 (8 bases). The CDR3 spans 15 residues. V gave up 7 bases and J gave up 3 bases, with 16 bases separating them. From germline, CDR1 is MNHEY and CDR2 SMNVEV (reference sequence). The CDR3 sequence is CASTKAGQVYNEQFF. In DNA form, the CDR3 reads TGTGCCAGCACCAAAGCGGGACAGGTCTACAATGAGCAGTTCTTC.

This chain joins TRBV20-1 and TRBJ2-5; D unclear. The CDR3 spans 14 residues. V lost 1 base, J lost 3 bases, and 12 bases lay in between. Per germline, CDR1 DFQATT and CDR2 SNEGSKA (reference sequence). CDR3 nucleotide sequence: TGCAGTGCTAGAGCACCTTATAGGGAAGAGACCCAGTACTTC. Protein sequence: CSARAPYREETQYF.

V usage is TRBV25-1 and J usage is TRBJ1-4, with D uncertain. V was cut by 6 bases and J by 7 bases, with 15 bases left in between. Germline-derived CDR1 and CDR2 are MGHDK and SYGVNS. CDR3 size: 14 residues. CDR3 nucleotides: TGTGCCAGCAGCCCCGGTGGATTGGGTGAAAAACTGTTTTTT. The encoded protein is CASSPGGLGEKLFF.